This record looks at one T cell receptor beta chain sequence and its context. V lost 0 bases to trimming and J lost 4 bases, with 14 bases between them. Germline V gives CDR1 SGHRS, CDR2 YFSETQ. CDR3 length equals 16 residues. These data originate in a study of blood T cell repertoires in COVID-19. Overall study: The United States, Italy and Spain were the sources of the acute and convalescent COVID-19 samples. The analysed material was cDNA or gDNA that came from T cells, B-cell-depleted T cells, or PBMCs.

One Seattle source followed patients from active infection through their disease course. The authors' processing: Amplifying reference gene primers gave estimates of nucleated cell counts. TCRdb's copy holds only in-frame clones and misses some; the assay was immunoSEQ multiplex PCR. The D gene and trimming were derived from the DNA, and the V and J assignments and clone size from that table. In the table there are roughly 190,000 clones, around 80% of which are singletons. The clonotype originates from a woman between 65 and 79 years old with COVID-19, enrolled during active disease. The sample consisted of peripheral blood. The V call is TRBV5-1, the J call TRBJ2-1, with a possible D match to TRBD1 (6 bases). The CDR3: CASSLAGQSRYNEQFF. The CDR3 coding sequence is TGCGCCAGCAGCTTGGCTGGACAGAGCCGTTACAATGAGCAGTTCTTC.